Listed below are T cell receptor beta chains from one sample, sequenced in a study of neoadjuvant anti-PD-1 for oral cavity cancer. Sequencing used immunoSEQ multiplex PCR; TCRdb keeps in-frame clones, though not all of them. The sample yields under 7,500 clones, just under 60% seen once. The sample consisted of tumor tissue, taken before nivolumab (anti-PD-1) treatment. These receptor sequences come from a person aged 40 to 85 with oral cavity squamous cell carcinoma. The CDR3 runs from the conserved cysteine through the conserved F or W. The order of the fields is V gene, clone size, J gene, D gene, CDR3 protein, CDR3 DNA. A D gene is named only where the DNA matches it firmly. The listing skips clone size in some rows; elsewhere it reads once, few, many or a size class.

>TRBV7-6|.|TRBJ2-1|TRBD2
CASSISGGFYNEQFF
TGTGCCAGCAGCATTAGCGGGGGGTTCTACAATGAGCAGTTCTTC
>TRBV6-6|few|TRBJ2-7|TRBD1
CASSSGQGEQYF
TGTGCCAGCAGTTCCGGACAGGGGGAGCAGTACTTC
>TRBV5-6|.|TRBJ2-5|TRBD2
CASSYAIGTSGNRETQYF
TGTGCCAGCAGCTACGCGATCGGGACTAGCGGGAATCGGGAGACCCAGTACTTC
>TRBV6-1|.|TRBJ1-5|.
CASIEVVGMRWGSGQPQHF
TGTGCCAGCATTGAGGTCGTTGGGATGAGGTGGGGCTCGGGGCAGCCCCAGCATTTT
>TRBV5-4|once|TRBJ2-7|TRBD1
CASSPSRDRDYEQYF
TGTGCCAGCAGCCCCTCCCGGGACAGGGACTACGAGCAGTACTTC
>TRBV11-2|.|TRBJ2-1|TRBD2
CASSISGVANNEQFF
TGTGCCAGCAGCATCAGCGGGGTAGCTAACAATGAGCAGTTCTTC
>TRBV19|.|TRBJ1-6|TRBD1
CASRPVGDTGGTYNSPLHF
TGTGCCAGTAGACCCGTGGGGGATACAGGGGGCACGTATAATTCACCCCTCCACTTT
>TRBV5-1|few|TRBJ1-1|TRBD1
CASSGQGTGKMNTEAFF
TGCGCCAGCAGCGGCCAGGGGACAGGGAAAATGAACACTGAAGCTTTCTTT
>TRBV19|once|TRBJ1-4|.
CASSIGQANNEKLFF
TGTGCCAGTAGTATAGGACAGGCGAATAATGAAAAACTGTTTTTT
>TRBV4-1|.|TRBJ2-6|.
CASSPDMRGSGANVLTF
TGCGCCAGCAGCCCGGACATGCGGGGCTCTGGGGCCAACGTCCTGACTTTC
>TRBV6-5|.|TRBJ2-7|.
CASTSDWSYEQYF
TGTGCCAGCACTTCGGACTGGTCTTACGAGCAGTACTTC
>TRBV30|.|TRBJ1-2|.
CAWSQGRYGYTF
TGTGCCTGGAGTCAGGGTAGATATGGCTACACCTTC
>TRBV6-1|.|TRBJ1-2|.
CASSEFPGDNYGYTF
TGTGCCAGCAGTGAGTTCCCAGGAGATAACTATGGCTACACCTTC
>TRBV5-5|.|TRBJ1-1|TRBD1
CASSRGTARLTKNTEAFF
TGTGCCAGCAGCCGGGGGACAGCGAGACTTACTAAGAACACTGAAGCTTTCTTT
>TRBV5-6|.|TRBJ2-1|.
CASSPTPTGPDNEQFF
TGTGCCAGCAGTCCCACCCCTACAGGTCCCGACAATGAGCAGTTCTTC
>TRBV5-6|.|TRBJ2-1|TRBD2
CASSTATSGAPTPHNEQFF
TGTGCCAGCAGCACGGCCACTAGCGGGGCGCCGACTCCACACAATGAGCAGTTCTTC
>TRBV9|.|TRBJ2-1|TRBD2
CASSVGISGKGYNEQFF
TGTGCCAGCAGCGTAGGGATTAGCGGGAAGGGCTACAATGAGCAGTTCTTC
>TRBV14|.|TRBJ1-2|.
CASSQDFRGINGYTF
TGTGCCAGCAGCCAAGATTTTCGGGGGATAAATGGCTACACCTTC
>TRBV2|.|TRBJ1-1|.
CASAGPGATEAFF
TGTGCCAGCGCAGGACCGGGGGCCACTGAAGCTTTCTTT